This section outlines one T cell receptor (beta chain) sequence together with its context. The antigen is undetermined. The V gene's germline CDR1 is MDHEN and CDR2 SYDVKM. Trimming at V came to 6 bases and at J to 6 bases, leaving 8 bases not matched to a gene. The CDR3 is 15 amino acids. These data come from a study of cytomegalovirus exposure and HLA in healthy donors. PCR amplification relied on 60 Vbeta primers (plus 13 Jbeta primers). Repertoires were generated with immunoSEQ multiplex PCR, while TCRdb's copy carries only in-frame clones and drops some. The table shows around 200,000 clones, with over 75% occurring only once. Study outcomes and limitations: Presence/absence analyses took donor sequencing depth as roughly uniform. In a later analysis, across HLA loci, associated TCR counts were highest for DRB1, lowest for HLA-C. Some public TCRs appeared in many individuals, while most sequences were rare. There were some V segments, including TRBV6-2 and TRBV6-3, excluded as indistinguishable.

Sequenced sample: PBMCs. The receptor comes from a woman aged 45-59 years in good health and CMV-seropositive. The chain couples TRBV28 to TRBJ1-5; TRBD1 matches at 10 bases. In nucleotides, the CDR3 is TGTGCCAGCAGCTCGGACAGGGGGTTGGGTCAGCCCCAGCATTTT. It encodes CASSSDRGLGQPQHF.